The rows below give T cell receptor beta chains drawn from one sample of a study of blood T cell repertoires in COVID-19. The method was immunoSEQ multiplex PCR; TCRdb's version includes in-frame clones alone and lacks a portion of them. The repertoire holds roughly 39,000 clones, with more than 80% as singletons. Sequencing was done on a sample of peripheral blood. These receptors originate from a man between 60 and 75 years old with acute or convalescent COVID-19. The CDR3 runs from the conserved cysteine through the conserved F or W. Each record gives: J gene, D gene, V gene, clone size, CDR3 DNA, CDR3 protein. A D gene is named only where the DNA matches it firmly. Size tells how often a clone was seen (once, few, many) or the class of an expanded clone, and some rows leave it out.

j_call: TRBJ2-5
d_call: -
v_call: TRBV6-5
clone_size: once
cdr3_nt: TGTGCCAGCAGTTACGCTAGCCGAGAGACCCAGTACTTC
cdr3_aa: CASSYASRETQYF

j_call: TRBJ2-1
d_call: TRBD2
v_call: TRBV7-2
clone_size: -
cdr3_nt: TGTGCCAGCAGCCCAAGCGGGGGGGTAGGCAATGAGCAGTTCTTC
cdr3_aa: CASSPSGGVGNEQFF

j_call: TRBJ2-7
d_call: TRBD1
v_call: TRBV5-1
clone_size: -
cdr3_nt: TGCGCCAGCAGCGAAGGTCCTCCGGGACAGGGAACCTACGAGCAGTACTTC
cdr3_aa: CASSEGPPGQGTYEQYF

j_call: TRBJ2-5
d_call: -
v_call: TRBV27
clone_size: -
cdr3_nt: TGTGCCAGCAGTCCAGGAAACCAAGAGACCCAGTACTTC
cdr3_aa: CASSPGNQETQYF

j_call: TRBJ1-2
d_call: -
v_call: TRBV30
clone_size: once
cdr3_nt: TGTGCCGAGCGGGGCTCTGGCTACACCTTC
cdr3_aa: CAERGSGYTF

j_call: TRBJ2-7
d_call: -
v_call: TRBV5-1
clone_size: -
cdr3_nt: TGCGCCAGCAGCTTGTTTCAGGAAAGGCACGAGCAGTACTTC
cdr3_aa: CASSLFQERHEQYF

j_call: TRBJ2-2
d_call: -
v_call: TRBV11-3
clone_size: few
cdr3_nt: TGTGCCAGCAGCTACAGGGTCGACACCGGGGAGCTGTTTTTT
cdr3_aa: CASSYRVDTGELFF

j_call: TRBJ2-7
d_call: -
v_call: TRBV6-6
clone_size: -
cdr3_nt: TGTGCCAGCAGTTACGACTCTAGATGGTACGAGCAGTACTTC
cdr3_aa: CASSYDSRWYEQYF

j_call: TRBJ2-3
d_call: TRBD1
v_call: TRBV7-2
clone_size: once
cdr3_nt: TGTGCCAGCAGCTTAGGACAGGGGAGAACAGATACGCAGTATTTT
cdr3_aa: CASSLGQGRTDTQYF

j_call: TRBJ1-3
d_call: TRBD1
v_call: TRBV25-1
clone_size: once
cdr3_nt: TGTGCCAGCAGTGGCGGGACAGCCACTGGAAACACCATATATTTT
cdr3_aa: CASSGGTATGNTIYF

j_call: TRBJ1-1
d_call: -
v_call: TRBV19
clone_size: once
cdr3_nt: TGTGCCAGTAGTATAATCCAGGGGCGAACTGAAGCTTTCTTT
cdr3_aa: CASSIIQGRTEAFF

j_call: TRBJ1-2
d_call: TRBD1
v_call: TRBV2
clone_size: -
cdr3_nt: TGTGCCAGCAGTGAGCCGGGACAGGCAGGATATGGCTACACCTTC
cdr3_aa: CASSEPGQAGYGYTF

j_call: TRBJ2-1
d_call: -
v_call: TRBV11-2
clone_size: -
cdr3_nt: TGTGCCAGCAGCTTATTGGGACATCAGGGGCAGTTCTTC
cdr3_aa: CASSLLGHQGQFF

j_call: TRBJ2-4
d_call: -
v_call: TRBV27
clone_size: -
cdr3_nt: TGTGCCAGCAGTTTTGGGCAGGGTGACATTCAGTACTTC
cdr3_aa: CASSFGQGDIQYF

j_call: TRBJ1-3
d_call: -
v_call: TRBV6-1
clone_size: -
cdr3_nt: TGTGCCAGCAGTGAAGCGCACATCTCTGGAAACACCATATATTTT
cdr3_aa: CASSEAHISGNTIYF

j_call: TRBJ1-3
d_call: -
v_call: TRBV11-2
clone_size: -
cdr3_nt: TGTGCCAGCAGCCCCGCGGTTGGTGGAAACACCATATATTTT
cdr3_aa: CASSPAVGGNTIYF

j_call: TRBJ1-1
d_call: -
v_call: TRBV9
clone_size: once
cdr3_nt: TGTGCCAGCAGCGGACTTCAGGGGGAAGCTTTCTTT
cdr3_aa: CASSGLQGEAFF

j_call: TRBJ1-1
d_call: -
v_call: TRBV30
clone_size: once
cdr3_nt: TGTGCCTGGAGGCAATCCGGGTTCGAGACTGAAGCTTTCTTT
cdr3_aa: CAWRQSGFETEAFF

j_call: TRBJ2-2
d_call: -
v_call: TRBV28
clone_size: -
cdr3_nt: TGTGCCAGCCCCGGTCCGAACACCGGGGAGCTGTTTTTT
cdr3_aa: CASPGPNTGELFF

j_call: TRBJ2-5
d_call: TRBD1
v_call: TRBV10-3
clone_size: -
cdr3_nt: TGTGCCAGTGGACAGGGTAGTGAGACCCAGTACTTC
cdr3_aa: CASGQGSETQYF

j_call: TRBJ2-3
d_call: TRBD1
v_call: TRBV6-6
clone_size: -
cdr3_nt: TGTGCCAGCAGTGTTCTTGGGACAGGGGGCACAGATACGCAGTATTTT
cdr3_aa: CASSVLGTGGTDTQYF

j_call: TRBJ1-1
d_call: -
v_call: TRBV12-3/TRBV12-4
clone_size: -
cdr3_nt: TGTGCCAGCACCCCGGGCAGGGTGACTGAAGCTTTCTTT
cdr3_aa: CASTPGRVTEAFF

j_call: TRBJ2-6
d_call: -
v_call: TRBV4-3
clone_size: once
cdr3_nt: TGCGCCAGCAGCCAAGATGTGGCCCTCTCTCTCTCTGGGGCCAACGTCCTGACTTTC
cdr3_aa: CASSQDVALSLSGANVLTF

j_call: TRBJ2-5
d_call: TRBD2
v_call: TRBV18
clone_size: -
cdr3_nt: TGTGCCAGCTCACCCCCCAACCCCGGGACTAGCGCGGGAGAGACCCAGTACTTC
cdr3_aa: CASSPPNPGTSAGETQYF

j_call: TRBJ1-2
d_call: TRBD1
v_call: TRBV6-2/TRBV6-3
clone_size: few
cdr3_nt: TGTGCCAGCAGTGCAGGGGGCGCAGACTATGGCTACACCTTC
cdr3_aa: CASSAGGADYGYTF

j_call: TRBJ1-3
d_call: TRBD1
v_call: TRBV5-4
clone_size: once
cdr3_nt: TGTGCCAGCAGCCCCCAGGGGGATCGGGGAAACACCATATATTTT
cdr3_aa: CASSPQGDRGNTIYF

j_call: TRBJ2-5
d_call: TRBD1
v_call: TRBV18
clone_size: -
cdr3_nt: TGTGCCAGCTCACCCCCGGGACAGGGGCAAGAGACCCAGTACTTC
cdr3_aa: CASSPPGQGQETQYF

j_call: TRBJ1-1
d_call: TRBD1
v_call: TRBV11-2
clone_size: -
cdr3_nt: TGTGCCAGCAGCTTAGTGGGGCAGGGGGTAGCTTTCTTT
cdr3_aa: CASSLVGQGVAFF

j_call: TRBJ1-5
d_call: -
v_call: TRBV6-5
clone_size: -
cdr3_nt: TGTGCCAGCAGGCCCGCGGGACTTAGCAATCAGCCCCAGCATTTT
cdr3_aa: CASRPAGLSNQPQHF

j_call: TRBJ2-5
d_call: -
v_call: TRBV2
clone_size: -
cdr3_nt: TGTGCCAGCAGTCCCCTCACAGGGATTGGAGAGACCCAGTACTTC
cdr3_aa: CASSPLTGIGETQYF

j_call: TRBJ2-3
d_call: TRBD2
v_call: TRBV28
clone_size: -
cdr3_nt: TGTGCCAGCAGTTTTCGTCGGCTAGCGGGATCTGGGGATACGCAGTATTTT
cdr3_aa: CASSFRRLAGSGDTQYF

j_call: TRBJ1-2
d_call: -
v_call: TRBV6-2/TRBV6-3
clone_size: -
cdr3_nt: TGTGCCAGCAGCCCCGACGGTCCCGCTAGTGGCTACACCTTC
cdr3_aa: CASSPDGPASGYTF

j_call: TRBJ2-2
d_call: -
v_call: TRBV7-2
clone_size: few
cdr3_nt: TGTGCCAGCAGCTTAGGGGGGGATGAGGAGGAGCTGTTTTTT
cdr3_aa: CASSLGGDEEELFF